The rows below give T cell receptor beta chains drawn from one sample of a study of T-cell memory formation after mild COVID-19. TCRdb re-called the 5' RACE reads through MiXCR, storing one row per CDR3 protein. The sample includes 380,000 or so distinct CDR3 sequences, roughly 13% of them seen just once. The specimen was PBMCs or a T cell subset sorted from them (not recorded which). These receptors all stem from a young man who had mild COVID-19 (a few samples of this study predate the infection). Cell type and time point are not known. CDR3s include the opening cysteine and the closing phenylalanine or tryptophan. D genes are given only for firm matches. Part of the rows lack a size; the others show once, few, many or a class for expanded clones.

D,V,size,J,DNA,CDR3
NA,TRBV5-1,few,TRBJ2-3,TGCGCCAGCAGCTTGGGAGCAGGGCCAACAGATACGCAGTATTTT,CASSLGAGPTDTQYF
NA,TRBV11-2,few,TRBJ2-5,TGTGCCAGCAGCACATCCGGGACGGAGATCCAGTACTTC,CASSTSGTEIQYF
NA,TRBV5-4,few,TRBJ2-3,TGTGCCAGCACTTCCAACACAGATACGCAGTATTTT,CASTSNTDTQYF
TRBD1,TRBV29-1,many,TRBJ1-3,TGCAGCGCCGGGGACAGGGCTGGAAACACCATATATTTT,CSAGDRAGNTIYF
TRBD1,TRBV14,NA,TRBJ1-6,TGTGCCAGCAGCCAAGCAGGGGGCACCTATAATTCACCCCTCCACTTT,CASSQAGGTYNSPLHF
NA,TRBV9,NA,TRBJ1-5,TGTGCCAGCAGCGCCTATGATAGCAATCAGCCCCAGCATTTT,CASSAYDSNQPQHF
NA,TRBV2,NA,TRBJ1-1,TGTGCCAGCCGCTATGTGTTCGCTGAAGCTTTCTTT,CASRYVFAEAFF
TRBD2,TRBV5-4,NA,TRBJ2-2,TGTGCCAGCAGCTCCAGGACTAGCGGAAACACCGGGGAGCTGTTTTTT,CASSSRTSGNTGELFF
NA,TRBV7-7,many,TRBJ1-6,TGTGCTAGCAGCTTAGAGGCTTCTTCACCCCTCCACTTT,CASSLEASSPLHF
NA,TRBV28,many,TRBJ2-1,TGTGCCAGCAGTTTATCACTTGGGCAGGGGAGACCGAATGAGCAGTTCTTC,CASSLSLGQGRPNEQFF
NA,TRBV18,NA,TRBJ2-5,TGTGCCAGCTCACCCCGGGGACCACAACAAGAGACCCAGTACTTC,CASSPRGPQQETQYF
NA,TRBV15,few,TRBJ2-3,TGTGCCACCAGCAGAGGCCTGCAGGGCGCAGATACGCAGTATTTT,CATSRGLQGADTQYF
NA,TRBV7-3,NA,TRBJ2-3,TGTGCCAGCAGCTTAAATCCCGGGACAGATACGCAGTATTTT,CASSLNPGTDTQYF
NA,TRBV4-3,many,TRBJ2-3,TGCGCCAGCAGCCAAGATGAAGGGGGGTCGGGAGATACGCAGTATTTT,CASSQDEGGSGDTQYF
NA,TRBV20-1,few,TRBJ1-6,TGCAGTGCTAGTAGGAATAATTCACCCCTCCACTTT,CSASRNNSPLHF
TRBD1,TRBV10-3,few,TRBJ2-7,TGTGCCATCAGTGAATCGGGACAGAGTGAGCAGTACTTC,CAISESGQSEQYF
TRBD2,TRBV5-6,many,TRBJ2-5,TGTGCCAGCAGCTTGGCGGGGGGGACTCAAGAGACCCAGTACTTC,CASSLAGGTQETQYF
NA,TRBV7-9,NA,TRBJ1-6,TGTGCCAGCAGCTTAGAACGGGGGGGTAATTCACCCCTCCACTTT,CASSLERGGNSPLHF
NA,TRBV12-3/TRBV12-4,few,TRBJ2-7,TGTGCCAGCAGTTTAGACGCCAGGGATTACGAGCAGTACTTC,CASSLDARDYEQYF
TRBD2,TRBV24-1,few,TRBJ2-5,TGTGCCACCAGTGATGCCACTAGCGACGGGGAGACCCAGTACTTC,CATSDATSDGETQYF
NA,TRBV4-1,few,TRBJ2-3,TGCGCCAGCAGCCACCCTAGTACAGATACGCAGTATTTT,CASSHPSTDTQYF
NA,TRBV11-2,NA,TRBJ2-1,TGTGCCAGCAGCTCACGACCGACGGAGGGGCCTTCGCAGTTCTTC,CASSSRPTEGPSQFF
TRBD2,TRBV15,NA,TRBJ2-5,TGTGCCACCAGCAGAGAGGCTAGCGGTCGAGAGACCCAGTACTTC,CATSREASGRETQYF
TRBD1,TRBV7-8,NA,TRBJ1-2,TGTGCCAGCAGCTCCGGGACAGTGTTAAACTATGGCTACACCTTC,CASSSGTVLNYGYTF
NA,TRBV3-2,NA,TRBJ2-7,TGTGCCAGCAGCTACGACCACGAGCAGTACTTC,CASSYDHEQYF
NA,TRBV21-1,NA,TRBJ2-2,TGTGCCGGCGGGTGTATCAGGGAAGGGTCCGGGGAGCTGTTTTTT,CAGGCIREGSGELFF
NA,TRBV7-3,few,TRBJ1-1,TGTGCCAGCAGCTTAAAAAGGGGGTCGGCGTCGTTGGGTACTGAAGCTTTCTTT,CASSLKRGSASLGTEAFF
TRBD1,TRBV13,few,TRBJ2-1,TGTGCCAGCAGCTCGCCGGACAGGCCCATCAATGAGCAGTTCTTC,CASSSPDRPINEQFF
NA,TRBV7-2,few,TRBJ2-2,TGTGCCAGCAGCCCTCCAGGAGCGAACACCGGGGAGCTGTTTTTT,CASSPPGANTGELFF
TRBD1,TRBV6-2/TRBV6-3,NA,TRBJ1-2,TGTGCCAGCAGCCGGGACAGCTACTATGGCTACACCTTC,CASSRDSYYGYTF
NA,TRBV5-1,many,TRBJ2-1,TGCGCCAGCAGCTTGACGACGTACAATGAGCAGTTCTTC,CASSLTTYNEQFF
NA,TRBV7-9,NA,TRBJ1-2,TGTGCCAGCAGCTTAACGCAGACAGCTAACTATGGCTACACCTTC,CASSLTQTANYGYTF
NA,TRBV3-1,few,TRBJ1-1,TGTGCCAGCAGCCCAGGTTCCGTGGGGGTGAACACTGAAGCTTTCTTT,CASSPGSVGVNTEAFF
NA,TRBV6-5,many,TRBJ1-2,TGTGCCAGCAGTTACTCCGCCGGGGACGTTGGTGGCTACACCTTC,CASSYSAGDVGGYTF
TRBD1,TRBV5-5,NA,TRBJ1-2,TGTGCCAGCAGCTTGGACAGGGGTCCCCTCTATGGCTACACCTTC,CASSLDRGPLYGYTF
NA,TRBV6-2/TRBV6-3,many,TRBJ2-7,TGTGCCAGCAGTTATGGGCCCTCCTACGAGCAGTACTTC,CASSYGPSYEQYF
NA,TRBV6-5,NA,TRBJ2-5,TGTGCCAGCAGTTACTCAACCGGGGAAAATGGAGAGACCCAGTACTTC,CASSYSTGENGETQYF